This T cell receptor beta chain was captured in a study of radiotherapy plus CTLA-4 blockade in lung cancer (dated by TCRdb to 2017 to 2018). As for the study more broadly: Objective responses occurred in roughly 19% of enrolled patients, and less than 35% achieved disease control. Overall study outcomes, separate from this receptor: After treatment with radiotherapy and ipilimumab, TCR clones that came from tumors expanded in the peripheral blood. The strongest predictors of response were reported to be early dynamic shifts in blood T cell clones along with a rise in serum interferon-beta following radiation.

The library relied on the immunoSEQ multiplex PCR assay. Drawn from immuneACCESS, this table holds only the in-frame rearrangements with V and J called that TCRdb kept. Clones are partly lost; checked studies trace under half to an unresolved V gene and leave the rest unexplained. The sample table records over 75,000 clones; 83% of these occur just once. The ten largest make up roughly 0.84% of the sample. From its cysteine to its phenylalanine, the CDR3 spans 16 amino acids. Only the CDR3 portion is preserved as DNA: 48 bases, with reading frame beginning at the first base. Compared with germline, V lacks 6 bases and J lacks 0 bases; bases without a gene match: 10. Reading the germline V gene (reference sequence) gives CDR1 LNHDA and CDR2 SQIVND. Regarding this clone: The antigen it recognizes is unknown. Base qualities were left out, and no much larger clone turns up one base away.

The study tested focal radiation therapy combined with CTLA-4 blockade (ipilimumab) in patients with chemo-refractory metastatic non-small-cell lung cancer. The sequencing here drew on peripheral blood, taken from a patient treated with radiotherapy plus ipilimumab. This sequence was found in a human donor with non-small cell lung cancer who had stable disease on radiotherapy plus ipilimumab. The chain is encoded by TRBV19 joined to TRBJ2-7, with 8 bases aligning to TRBD1. In nucleotides, the sequence is TGTGCCAGTAGCTCGGGGTCAGGGGGCGACTCCTACGAGCAGTACTTC. Its protein is CASSSGSGGDSYEQYF.